Here is one TCR beta chain with its context. Its antigen has not been determined. Qualities for individual bases were not recorded, and no much larger clone is one base off. The donors were included in the validation cohort of 100 to 150 subjects, a group kept apart from the roughly 670-subject first cohort. The library was generated by the immunoSEQ multiplex PCR assay. Per the source publication's procedure: A statistical classification framework was built for diagnosing cytomegalovirus status from the catalog of TCR beta chain sequences. The source is immuneACCESS, and TCRdb retained only in-frame sequences with V and J called. Part of the clones is not carried over; for the studies checked, unresolved V genes explain less than half of this, and the remainder is unexplained. From that table come the V and J calls and clone size; the DNA was used to work out D and trimming. Within this sample are roughly 120,000 clones, with roughly 84% of them counted one time only. 2.1% of the sample comes from the top ten.

The source of the sample is a study of cytomegalovirus exposure and HLA in healthy donors (TCRdb year 2017). The study in broad terms: According to a later analysis, one platform produced both the approximately 110 validation repertoires and the roughly 640 repertoires of the first cohort. The study aimed to test whether signatures of past pathogen exposure could be identified by cataloging public T cell receptors. Besides the first cohort of hundreds of subjects, a separate validation cohort made up of roughly 130 different subjects was used. The study combined high-throughput TCR immunosequencing, statistical association of individual TCRs with disease status, and machine learning to predict cytomegalovirus infection status.

Broad study findings and their caveats: While some public TCRs were present in many individuals, most TCR sequences turned up only very rarely across donors. Of the cluster scores, roughly 93% were above 0 in a later analysis, which found that TCRs clustered in the first cohort also tended to co-occur in the approximately 130 validation repertoires. The study gave a list of roughly 150 TCR beta chains associated with cytomegalovirus. A later analysis had no HLA typing for the validation cohort, so co-occurrence there was scored across all 110 or so repertoires. According to the authors, the approach could potentially be generalized to other disease states and immunological phenotypes. In both the original and validation cohorts, the classifier was reported to diagnose cytomegalovirus status with high specificity and sensitivity. In vitro tests confirmed that a few of the cytomegalovirus-associated TCR beta chains recognize cytomegalovirus antigens.

V was cut back by 2 bases and J by 8 bases, leaving a gap of 15 bases between them. The CDR3 numbers 15 residues from cysteine through phenylalanine. Only the CDR3 part of the read is kept: 45 bases, read in frame from the first base. CDR1 and CDR2 are drawn from the germline V gene: SGHTA, FQGNSA. This TCR was sampled from a woman between 25 and 40 years old in good health and CMV-seronegative. Specimen: PBMCs. The receptor chain draws on TRBV7-2 and TRBJ1-4; TRBD1 might be the D gene, on 6 matching bases. Here is the DNA: TGTGCCAGCAGCTTAAGAGGGGGAGGGCCCGAAAAACTGTTTTTT. Its protein reads: CASSLRGGGPEKLFF.